A single T cell receptor (beta chain) is shown here with its context. Using its own MiXCR run on the RACE reads, TCRdb lists one record per CDR3 protein. The sample has around 360,000 distinct CDR3 sequences; nearly 6.5% are singletons. There are 15 residues in the CDR3. Losses at the gene ends were 8 bases for V and 3 bases for J; bases not matched to a gene: 9. Per the germline V gene, CDR1 is SNHLY and CDR2 is FYNNEI. The data originate from a study of human T cells and chemical hapten exposure. Time point described: patch test 2, 6 weeks after DPC sensitization. The treatment here: therapeutic diphenylcyclopropenone sensitization with weekly scalp DPC.

The chain combines TRBV2 with TRBJ2-3; 9 nucleotides agree with TRBD1. This sequence was found in a woman between 18 and 30 years old with alopecia areata. Some clones in this sample may be carry-over from other donors' samples. The starting material was whole blood, obtained in connection with sensitization to the hapten diphenylcyclopropenone (DPC). This CDR3 is CASPVGDRATDTQYF. The CDR3 DNA is TGTGCCAGCCCGGTGGGGGACAGGGCGACAGATACGCAGTATTTT.